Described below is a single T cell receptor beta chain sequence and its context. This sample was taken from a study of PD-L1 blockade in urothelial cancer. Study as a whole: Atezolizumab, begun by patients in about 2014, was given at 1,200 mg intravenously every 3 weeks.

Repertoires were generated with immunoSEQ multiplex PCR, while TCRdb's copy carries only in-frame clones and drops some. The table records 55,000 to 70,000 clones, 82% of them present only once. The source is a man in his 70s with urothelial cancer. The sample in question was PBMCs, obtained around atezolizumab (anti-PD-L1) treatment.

Here the CDR3 reads CASRTGGRGETQYF. CDR3 in DNA: TGTGCCAGCAGGACGGGGGGGCGAGGAGAGACCCAGTACTTC. This chain uses TRBV2 with TRBJ2-5; 8 bases line up with TRBD2. The CDR3 runs 14 residues. The V segment lost 6 bases and the J segment 4 bases; nucleotides outside the gene matches: 7. The germline V gene encodes CDR1 SNHLY and CDR2 FYNNEI. Full variable domain (missing parts from reference TRBV2 and TRBJ2-5): EPEVTQTPSHQVTQMGQEVILRCVPISNHLYFYWYRQILGQKVEFLVSFYNNEISEKSEIFDDQFSVERPDGSNFTLKIRSTKLEDSAMYFCASRTGGRGETQYFGPGTRLLVL.